This T cell receptor beta chain was sequenced for a study of cytomegalovirus exposure and HLA in healthy donors. From germline, CDR1 is WNHNN and CDR2 SYGVQD (reference sequence). The CDR3 length is 12 residues. Trimming took 6 bases from V and 8 from J, leaving 11 bases between them. Primers included in the PCR were 60 Vbeta and 13 Jbeta primers. Clones were sequenced by immunoSEQ multiplex PCR, and TCRdb holds only the in-frame ones, with some missing. The table for this sample gives around 120,000 clones. The sequence was obtained from a man between 18 and 35 years old in good health and CMV-seronegative. The sequencing sample was made of PBMCs. The rearrangement joins TRBV10-1 to TRBJ2-1; weak D call: TRBD2 (6 bases). The CDR3 loop reads CASSARRDEQFF. CDR3 DNA: TGCGCCAGCAGCGCAAGGAGGGATGAGCAGTTCTTC.